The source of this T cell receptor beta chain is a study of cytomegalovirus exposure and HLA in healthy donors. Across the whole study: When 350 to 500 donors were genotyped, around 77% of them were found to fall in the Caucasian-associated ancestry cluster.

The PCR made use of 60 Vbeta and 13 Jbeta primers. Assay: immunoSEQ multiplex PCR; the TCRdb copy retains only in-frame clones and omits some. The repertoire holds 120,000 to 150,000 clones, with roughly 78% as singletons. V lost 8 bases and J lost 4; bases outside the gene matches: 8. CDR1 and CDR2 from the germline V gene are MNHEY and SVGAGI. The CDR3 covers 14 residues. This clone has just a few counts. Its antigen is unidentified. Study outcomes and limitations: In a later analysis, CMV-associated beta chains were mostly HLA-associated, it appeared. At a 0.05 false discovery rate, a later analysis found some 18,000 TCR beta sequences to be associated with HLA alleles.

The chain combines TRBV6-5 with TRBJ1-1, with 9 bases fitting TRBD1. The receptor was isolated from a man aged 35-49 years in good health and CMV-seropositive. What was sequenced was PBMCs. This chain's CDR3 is CASGKQGAGTEAFF. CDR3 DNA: TGTGCCAGCGGCAAACAGGGGGCGGGCACTGAAGCTTTCTTT.